Shown below are 18 T cell receptor beta chains from a single sample sequenced in a study of T cells after yellow fever vaccination. TCRdb reanalysed the 5' RACE reads using MiXCR and keeps one entry per CDR3 protein. The repertoire includes around 200,000 distinct CDR3 sequences, roughly 11% of them detected once, and 36% sits in the top ten. The sequenced sample was CD8+ T cells sorted from PBMCs, obtained 15 days after the yellow fever booster vaccination. Receptor source: a man younger than 35 who received the YFV17D yellow fever vaccine.

This clonotype appeared many times. The CDR3 DNA reads as TGTGCCAGCAGCGTAGGTGGGGGGCCCTACAATGAGCAGTTCTTC. Translating it yields CASSVGGGPYNEQFF. The rearrangement uses TRBV9 and TRBJ2-1; D is perhaps TRBD1 or TRBD2 (6 bases each). The CDR3 is made up of 15 amino acids. V shed 0 bases and J shed 2 bases, with 9 bases lying between them. CDR1 and CDR2 from the germline V gene are SGDLS and YYNGEE.

V is TRBV4-1 and J is TRBJ2-7; 9 bases line up with TRBD1. From germline, CDR1 is MGHRA and CDR2 YSYEKL. The CDR3 consists of 16 residues. J gave up 0 bases and V 0 bases, and 3 bases lay outside the gene matches. CDR3 in amino acids: CASSQEGTGTSYEQYF. The CDR3 coding sequence is TGCGCCAGCAGCCAAGAGGGGACAGGGACCTCCTACGAGCAGTACTTC.

This clonotype has only a few counts. The chain couples TRBV7-9 to TRBJ2-3; D is possibly TRBD1 (5 bases). The length of the CDR3 is 15 residues. The germline V gene has CDR1 SEHNR and CDR2 FQNEAQ (reference sequence). The V end lost 5 bases, the J end lost 1 base, and 13 bases lay between the germline ends. Here the CDR3 DNA reads TGTGCCAGCAGCCCTCCCCCCAGGGGCACAGATACGCAGTATTTT. Residues: CASSPPPRGTDTQYF.

The rearrangement links TRBV4-3 to TRBJ1-5; D is undetermined. CDR3 length equals 16 residues. V lost 0 bases to trimming and J lost 0 bases, with 9 bases between them. Germline values: CDR1 LGHNA, CDR2 YSLEER. Here the CDR3 reads CASSQDSGYSNQPQHF. In DNA, the CDR3 is TGCGCCAGCAGCCAAGACAGTGGGTATAGCAATCAGCCCCAGCATTTT.

This clonotype has more than one count but fewer than ten. The V and J genes are TRBV20-1 and TRBJ2-4, with 9 nucleotides matching TRBD2. Germline V gene sequence: CDR1 DFQATT, CDR2 SNEGSKA (reference sequence). The trim removed 0 bases at V and 7 bases at J, leaving 10 bases unmatched. The CDR3 extends over 16 amino acids. In nucleotides, the CDR3 is TGCAGTGCTAGAGATCTCGGCGGGGGGGATAGGAACATTCAGTACTTC. This sequence encodes CSARDLGGGDRNIQYF.

The V gene is TRBV7-3, the J gene TRBJ2-5, with 12 bases aligning to TRBD1. Germline-derived CDR1 and CDR2 are SGHTA and FQGTGA. Trimming cost V 1 base and J 4 bases; bases outside gene matches: 1. This CDR3 has 15 amino acids. The CDR3 DNA reads TGTGCCAGCAGCTTAATGGGACAGGGGGCAGAGACCCAGTACTTC. The encoded protein is CASSLMGQGAETQYF.

This clonotype was counted only a few times. V is TRBV10-3 and J is TRBJ1-1; 11 bases align to TRBD1. The CDR3 extends over 15 amino acids. V shed 6 bases and J 2 bases; nucleotides not matched to a gene: 5. Germline CDR1 is ENHRY and CDR2 is SYGVKD. The CDR3 DNA reads TGTGCCATCAGGCCCGGACAGGGGGCAAACACTGAAGCTTTCTTT. Protein sequence: CAIRPGQGANTEAFF.

The V and J genes are TRBV12-3 or TRBV12-4 and TRBJ2-5, with 13 nucleotides matching TRBD2. CDR3 length: 17 residues. Losses at the gene ends were 3 bases for V and 5 bases for J; bases not matched to a gene: 9. CDR3 protein: CASSFSRAGLAGETQYF. CDR3 DNA: TGTGCCAGCAGTTTTAGTAGGGCGGGACTAGCGGGGGAGACCCAGTACTTC.

The table lists this clonotype with many counts. This sequence joins TRBV29-1 and TRBJ2-5; the match to TRBD1 covers 11 bases. The CDR3 runs 12 residues. Trimming cost V 4 bases and J 5 bases; bases outside gene matches: 0. CDR1 is SQVTM and CDR2 is ANQGSEA in the germline V gene. CDR3 DNA: TGCAGCGTTGGGACAGGGGGCGAGACCCAGTACTTC. Protein product: CSVGTGGETQYF.

The table lists this clonotype with many counts. This chain joins TRBV10-2 and TRBJ2-4; the D is unclear. Germline-derived CDR1 and CDR2 are WSHSY and SAAADI. The V end was cut by 8 bases, the J end by 6 bases, with 14 bases between. This CDR3 is 13 amino acids long. The CDR3 is CASFGTPGNIQYF. The CDR3 DNA is TGCGCCAGCTTCGGTACCCCAGGAAACATTCAGTACTTC.

The chain links TRBV27 to TRBJ2-7; 9 bases match TRBD1. The germline V gene has CDR1 MNHEY and CDR2 SMNVEV (reference sequence). The CDR3 contains 14 residues. The ends lost 4 bases at V and 1 base at J; junction bases unmatched: 2. The CDR3 bases are TGTGCCAGCAGTTCGACAGGGGGGTCCTACGAGCAGTACGTC. It codes for CASSSTGGSYEQYV.

This clonotype was picked up a small number of times. The J gene is TRBJ2-2, the V gene TRBV6-2 or TRBV6-3; the D is unclear. The V gene's germline CDR1 is MNHEY and CDR2 SVGEGT. The CDR3 covers 11 residues. V lost 7 bases and J lost 6, with 6 bases in between. In nucleotides, the CDR3 is TGTGCCAGCACGTGGGCCGGGGAGCTGTTTTTT. This translates into CASTWAGELFF.

V is TRBV19 and J is TRBJ2-3; possibly TRBD1 or TRBD2 for D (6 bases each). V was shortened by 5 bases and J by 2 bases, with 14 bases between the two germline ends. The length of the CDR3 is 15 residues. In germline, CDR1 is LNHDA, CDR2 SQIVND (reference sequence). For the CDR3, the DNA is TGTGCCAGTAGTTACCTCGGGGGCCTCACAGATACGCAGTATTTT. It yields the protein CASSYLGGLTDTQYF.

This clonotype came up many times. V is TRBV6-5 and J is TRBJ1-2; weak D call: TRBD1 (6 bases). The CDR3 consists of 16 residues. Germline V CDR1 and CDR2: MNHEY, SVGAGI. Trimming removed 0 bases from V and 0 bases from J, with 11 bases in between. The chain's CDR3 is CASSYSGDTANYGYTF. In nucleotides, the CDR3 is TGTGCCAGCAGTTACTCCGGGGACACCGCTAACTATGGCTACACCTTC.

V gene TRBV5-4 combines with J gene TRBJ2-2, with D unresolved. The V gene lost 0 bases and the J gene lost 1 base, with 10 bases spanning the gap. There are 16 residues in the CDR3. Germline-derived CDR1 and CDR2 are SGHNT and YYREEE (reference sequence). The CDR3 coding sequence is TGTGCCAGCAGCTTGGGGCGAGGAAGGAACACCGGGGAGCTGTTTTTT. Its protein product is CASSLGRGRNTGELFF.

Only a few counts were recorded for this clonotype. The chain is built from TRBV6-5 and TRBJ2-3, with D possibly TRBD1 on 5 matching bases. CDR3 length equals 13 residues. The germline V gene encodes CDR1 MNHEY and CDR2 SVGAGI. Trimming stripped 8 bases from V and 2 bases from J, with 11 bases between. In DNA, the CDR3 is TGTGCCAGCGGGGCGAGAGACACAGATACGCAGTATTTT. It is translated as CASGARDTDTQYF.

The table lists this clonotype with a few counts. The CDR3 DNA follows: TGTGCCAGCAGCGAAGGAAGGGGTGGCTACACCTTC. Translating gives CASSEGRGGYTF. This chain uses TRBV9 with TRBJ1-2, with D maybe TRBD1 (5 bases). The V gene's germline CDR1 is SGDLS and CDR2 YYNGEE. V lost 3 bases and J lost 7, with 10 bases in between. The CDR3 sequence is 12 residues long.

Concerning this clonotype: This may come from a read error, since a much larger clone is one base off. The V call is TRBV4-2, the J call TRBJ2-3; 7 bases map to TRBD2. CDR3 length: 16 amino acids. Unmatched junction bases numbered 10, after V lost 4 bases and J lost 3 bases. Germline V gene data show CDR1 as LGHNA and CDR2 as YNFKEQ. The DNA for the CDR3 is TGTGCCAGCAGCCCCACTAGCTGGGGAGGGACAGATACGCAGTATTTT. The encoded protein is CASSPTSWGGTDTQYF.